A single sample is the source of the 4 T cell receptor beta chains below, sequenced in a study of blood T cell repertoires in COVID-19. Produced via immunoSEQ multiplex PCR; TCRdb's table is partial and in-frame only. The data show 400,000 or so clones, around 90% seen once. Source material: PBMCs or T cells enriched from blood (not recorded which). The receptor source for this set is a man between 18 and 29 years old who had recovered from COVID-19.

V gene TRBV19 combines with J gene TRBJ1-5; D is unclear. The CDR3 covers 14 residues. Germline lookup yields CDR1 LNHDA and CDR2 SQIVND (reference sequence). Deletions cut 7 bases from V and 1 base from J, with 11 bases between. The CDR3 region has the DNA TGTGCCAGTACCCGGGGAGTAAGCAATCAGCCCCAGCATTTT. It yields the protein CASTRGVSNQPQHF.

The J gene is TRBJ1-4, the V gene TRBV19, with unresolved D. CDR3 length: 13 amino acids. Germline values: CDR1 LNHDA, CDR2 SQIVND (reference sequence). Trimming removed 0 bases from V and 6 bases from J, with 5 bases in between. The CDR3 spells CASSIDQYEKLFF. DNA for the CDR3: TGTGCCAGTAGTATAGATCAGTATGAAAAACTGTTTTTT.

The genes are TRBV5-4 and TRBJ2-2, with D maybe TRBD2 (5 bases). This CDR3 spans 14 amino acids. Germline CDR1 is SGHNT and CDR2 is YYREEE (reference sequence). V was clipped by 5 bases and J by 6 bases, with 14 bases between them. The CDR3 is CASSFGIAPGELFF. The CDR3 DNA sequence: TGTGCCAGCAGTTTCGGGATAGCCCCCGGGGAGCTGTTTTTT.

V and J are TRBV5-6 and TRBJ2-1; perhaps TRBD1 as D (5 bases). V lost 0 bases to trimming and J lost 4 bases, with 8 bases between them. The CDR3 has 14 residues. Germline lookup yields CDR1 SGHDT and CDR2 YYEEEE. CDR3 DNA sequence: TGTGCCAGCAGCTTGGCAGGGCTGTACAATGAGCAGTTCTTC. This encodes CASSLAGLYNEQFF.